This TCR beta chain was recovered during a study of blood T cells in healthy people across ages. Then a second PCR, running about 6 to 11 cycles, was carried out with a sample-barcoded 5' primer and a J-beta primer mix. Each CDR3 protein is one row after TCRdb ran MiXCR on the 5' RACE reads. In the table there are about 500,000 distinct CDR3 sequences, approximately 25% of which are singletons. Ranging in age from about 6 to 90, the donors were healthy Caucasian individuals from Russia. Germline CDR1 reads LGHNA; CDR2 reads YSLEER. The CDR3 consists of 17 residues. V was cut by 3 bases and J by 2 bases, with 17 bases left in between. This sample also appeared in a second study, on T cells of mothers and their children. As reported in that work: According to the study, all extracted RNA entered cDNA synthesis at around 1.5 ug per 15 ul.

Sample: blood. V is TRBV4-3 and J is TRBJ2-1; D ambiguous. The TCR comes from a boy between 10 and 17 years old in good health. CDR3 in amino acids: CASSQDLWADTYNEQFF. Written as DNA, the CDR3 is TGCGCCAGCAGCCAGGATCTCTGGGCGGATACCTACAATGAGCAGTTCTTC.